A single sample is the source of the 19 T cell receptor beta chains below, sequenced in a study of beta chain features in type 1 diabetes. cDNA synthesis used the whole RNA isolate, giving expressed TCRB sequences. Repertoires were generated with immunoSEQ multiplex PCR, while TCRdb's copy carries only in-frame clones and drops some. The sample holds around 56,000 clones; approximately 52% are singletons and the top ten take roughly 2.5%. The antigens these receptors bind are not known. Whole-study results and caveats: In every one of the four CD4+ subsets, TCRB CDR3s were moderately but significantly shorter in Type 1 diabetes patients.

The sequenced material came from Tregs from blood. These TCRs come from a woman aged 40 to 50 with type 1 diabetes.

The V gene is TRBV28, the J gene TRBJ1-2, with unresolved D. The germline V gene has CDR1 MDHEN and CDR2 SYDVKM. The V end lost 1 base, the J end lost 7 bases, and 4 bases lay between the germline ends. The CDR3 consists of 11 residues. The CDR3 loop is CASSLSVGYTF. The CDR3 nucleotides read TGTGCCAGCAGTTTATCGGTTGGCTACACCTTC.

This clone showed up just once. This chain uses TRBV30 with TRBJ2-1; D unresolved. The CDR3 consists of 14 residues. Per germline, CDR1 GTSNPN and CDR2 SVGIG (reference sequence). The germline V and J ends were trimmed by 5 bases and 0 bases, with 11 bases remaining between them. The DNA of the CDR3 is TGTGCCTGGGCCTTCCTGAGCTCCTACAATGAGCAGTTCTTC. The encoded protein is CAWAFLSSYNEQFF.

The chain has TRBV14 and TRBJ1-2, with TRBD1 matching 10 bases. This CDR3 is built from 18 residues. Trimming cost V 3 bases and J 4 bases; bases outside gene matches: 14. The V gene's germline CDR1 is SGHDN and CDR2 FVKESK. CDR3 loop: CASSHLPGQGPIFYGYTF. In DNA, the CDR3 is TGTGCCAGCAGCCACCTCCCGGGACAGGGGCCCATTTTCTATGGCTACACCTTC.

V usage is TRBV19 and J usage is TRBJ1-1, with D perhaps TRBD1 (5 bases). Germline assignment: CDR1 LNHDA and CDR2 SQIVND (reference sequence). The CDR3 consists of 14 residues. Trimming stripped 7 bases from V and 1 base from J, with 13 bases between. This CDR3 reads CASTQGYSNTEAFF. For the CDR3, the DNA is TGTGCCAGTACTCAGGGTTATTCGAACACTGAAGCTTTCTTT. Based on the CDR3 plus reference TRBV19 and TRBJ1-1, the full variable domain is DGGITQSPKYLFRKEGQNVTLSCEQNLNHDAMYWYRQDPGQGLRLIYYSQIVNDFQKGDIAEGYSVSREKKESFPLTVTSAQKNPTAFYLCASTQGYSNTEAFFGQGTRLTVV.

J is TRBJ2-2 and V is TRBV28, with D possibly matching TRBD1 (5 bases). The germline CDR1 and CDR2 sequences are MDHEN and SYDVKM. The CDR3 has 14 amino acids. V was clipped by 2 bases and J by 7 bases, with 11 bases between them. CDR3 DNA: TGTGCCAGCAGTTTAGCAGGGCCCGGCGGGGAGCTGTTTTTT. As protein: CASSLAGPGGELFF.

This clone was seen a handful of times. The V and J genes are TRBV4-1 and TRBJ1-2; 9 bases match TRBD1. Germline assignment: CDR1 MGHRA and CDR2 YSYEKL. The CDR3 has 16 residues. The junction had 5 bases not matched to a gene; V was cut back by 0 bases and J by 3 bases. CDR3 region: CASSQEGQGNYYGYTF. The CDR3 nucleotides read TGCGCCAGCAGCCAAGAGGGACAGGGTAACTACTATGGCTACACCTTC.

The V gene is TRBV10-3, the J gene TRBJ2-1; D is perhaps TRBD1 (6 bases). CDR1 is ENHRY and CDR2 is SYGVKD in the germline V gene. The CDR3 extends over 15 amino acids. For the CDR3, the DNA is TGTGGTACTGGAGTGGGGGCAGTTCGAAGCAATGAGCAGTTCTTC. As protein: CGTGVGAVRSNEQFF.

V usage is TRBV28 and J usage is TRBJ1-1, with D hard to call. The CDR3 is 12 amino acids. From germline, CDR1 is MDHEN and CDR2 SYDVKM. Trimming removed 3 bases at V and 10 bases at J, with 12 bases between. The CDR3 spells CASSFYTGGAFF. CDR3 in DNA: TGTGCCAGCAGTTTTTACACGGGAGGAGCTTTCTTT.

The chain is built from TRBV9 and TRBJ2-7; D may be TRBD1 (5 bases). Germline CDR1 SGDLS, CDR2 YYNGEE. The CDR3 spans 14 residues. The V end was cut by 0 bases, the J end by 3 bases, with 10 bases between. The CDR3 protein is CASSVGGGNYEQYF. CDR3 bases: TGTGCCAGCAGCGTAGGGGGCGGCAACTACGAGCAGTACTTC.

The V call is TRBV11-1, the J call TRBJ2-1; 13 bases map to TRBD2. V shed 5 bases, J shed 0 bases, and the junction held 7 bases outside the gene matches. CDR1 is SGHAT and CDR2 is FQDESV in the germline V gene (reference sequence). CDR3 length equals 18 residues. CDR3 coding DNA: TGTGCCAGCAGCCAAGGACTAGCGGGAGTGCGCTCCTACAATGAGCAGTTCTTC. Its translation is CASSQGLAGVRSYNEQFF.

This clone was found a few times. The chain carries TRBV6-1 and TRBJ2-5, with 7 bases fitting TRBD1. CDR3 length: 15 residues. Germline CDR1 and CDR2: MNHNS and SASEGT. V shed 4 bases and J 5 bases; nucleotides not matched to a gene: 10. The CDR3 DNA follows: TGTGCCAGCAGTGTTTACGACAGGGAAAGGGAGACCCAGTACTTC. It translates to CASSVYDRERETQYF.

This clone was observed once. The chain links TRBV7-2 to TRBJ1-2; no firm D call. Trimming took 0 bases from V and 7 from J, leaving 21 bases between them. CDR1 and CDR2 (germline): SGHTA, FQGNSA. This CDR3 has 17 amino acids. CDR3: CASSLAFLAAGEAGYTF. The CDR3 DNA reads TGTGCCAGCAGCTTAGCGTTTTTGGCGGCCGGCGAAGCTGGCTACACCTTC.

Points on this clone: The junction differs from germline at one of its ends, possibly a read error. The V and J genes are TRBV4-3 and TRBJ1-1; D call uncertain. CDR1 LGHNA and CDR2 YSLEER come from the germline V gene. The CDR3 totals 13 residues. CDR3 residues: CASGQGVNTEAFF. As DNA, the CDR3 is TGCGCCAGCGGCCAAGGAGTGAACACTGAAGCTTTCTTT.

This clone occurred a few times. CDR3 DNA sequence: TGCGCCAGCAGCCCGGACTACCAAAGTTGGTACAATGAGCAGTTCTTC. It specifies CASSPDYQSWYNEQFF. This sequence joins TRBV4-1 and TRBJ2-1; weak D call: TRBD2 (6 bases). Germline V gives CDR1 MGHRA, CDR2 YSYEKL. The CDR3 contains 16 residues. V was pared by 4 bases and J by 4 bases, with 17 bases between.

This rearrangement joins TRBV18 to TRBJ2-7; TRBD2 matches 14 bases. This CDR3 is 16 amino acids long. Germline CDR1 is KGHSH and CDR2 is LQKENI. After removal of 3 bases from V and 5 bases from J, the junction contained 6 bases not matched to a gene. The CDR3 DNA sequence: TGTGCCAGCTCACCCCCCGGGACTAGCGGGAGCCACGAGCAGTACTTC. As protein: CASSPPGTSGSHEQYF. The whole variable domain, filled in from reference TRBV18 and TRBJ2-7, reads NAGVMQNPRHLVRRRGQEARLRCSPMKGHSHVYWYRQLPEEGLKFMVYLQKENIIDESGMPKERFSAEFPKEGPSILRIQQVVRGDSAAYFCASSPPGTSGSHEQYFGPGTRLTVT.

V gene TRBV18 combines with J gene TRBJ1-2, with 7 positions matching TRBD1. With 3 bases clipped from V and 6 bases from J, the junction kept 10 bases outside the gene matches. CDR3 size: 15 residues. Germline V gene data show CDR1 as KGHSH and CDR2 as LQKENI. The CDR3: CASSPSEGAMNGYTF. In DNA, the CDR3 is TGTGCCAGCTCACCTTCAGAGGGGGCTATGAATGGCTACACCTTC. Combining the CDR3 with reference TRBV18 and TRBJ1-2 gives the whole variable domain NAGVMQNPRHLVRRRGQEARLRCSPMKGHSHVYWYRQLPEEGLKFMVYLQKENIIDESGMPKERFSAEFPKEGPSILRIQQVVRGDSAAYFCASSPSEGAMNGYTFGSGTRLTVV.

Only a few counts were recorded for this clone. V is TRBV7-2 and J is TRBJ1-1; 7 nucleotides agree with TRBD1. The CDR3 contains 15 residues. From germline, CDR1 is SGHTA and CDR2 FQGNSA. V was clipped by 4 bases and J by 3 bases; unmatched bases: 8. CDR3 nucleotide sequence: TGTGCCAGCAGCTCGGGACAGCTTCAGCACACTGAAGCTTTCTTT. Translated, it gives CASSSGQLQHTEAFF.

The chain has TRBV6-1 and TRBJ1-1, with D uncertain. Trimming pared 2 bases from V and 6 bases from J, leaving 10 bases between. The CDR3 has 13 amino acids. The germline CDR1 and CDR2 sequences are MNHNS and SASEGT. The chain's CDR3 is CASSEPGSAEAFF. CDR3 DNA: TGTGCCAGCAGTGAACCAGGCAGTGCTGAAGCTTTCTTT.

This clone has only a few counts. CDR3 loop: CASSVGAASNQPQHF. The DNA for the CDR3 is TGTGCCAGCAGCGTAGGGGCAGCCAGCAATCAGCCCCAGCATTTT. This chain connects TRBV9 to TRBJ1-5; D gene unclear. CDR3 length: 15 residues. V lost 0 bases and J lost 1, with 8 bases in between. CDR1 and CDR2 (germline): SGDLS, YYNGEE.